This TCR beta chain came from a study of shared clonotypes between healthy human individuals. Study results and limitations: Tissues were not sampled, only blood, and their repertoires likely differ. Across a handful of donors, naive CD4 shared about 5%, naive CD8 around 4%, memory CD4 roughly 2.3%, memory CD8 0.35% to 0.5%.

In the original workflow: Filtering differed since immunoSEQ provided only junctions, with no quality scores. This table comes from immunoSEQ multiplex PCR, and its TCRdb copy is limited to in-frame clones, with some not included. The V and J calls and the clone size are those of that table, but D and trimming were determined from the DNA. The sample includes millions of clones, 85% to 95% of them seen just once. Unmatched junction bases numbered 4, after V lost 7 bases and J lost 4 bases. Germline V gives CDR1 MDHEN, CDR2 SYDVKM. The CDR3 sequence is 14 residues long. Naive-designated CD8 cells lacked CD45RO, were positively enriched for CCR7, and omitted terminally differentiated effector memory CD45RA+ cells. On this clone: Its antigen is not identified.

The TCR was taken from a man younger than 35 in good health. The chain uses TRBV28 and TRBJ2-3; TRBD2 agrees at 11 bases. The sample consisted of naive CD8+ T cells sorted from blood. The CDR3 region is CASTLAGGADTQYF. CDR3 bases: TGTGCCAGCACTCTAGCGGGAGGAGCAGATACGCAGTATTTT.